In this sample, the clone carrying this T cell receptor beta chain turned up many times. Per germline, CDR1 LGHNA and CDR2 YNFKEQ. The trim removed 2 bases at V and 4 bases at J, leaving 6 bases unmatched. This CDR3 comprises 16 residues. This record belongs to a study of T cells after yellow fever vaccination. Each CDR3 protein is one row after TCRdb ran MiXCR on the 5' RACE reads. The table lists 300,000 to 450,000 distinct CDR3 sequences, approximately 5.7% of them singletons. The gene calls are TRBV4-2 and TRBJ2-2, with TRBD2 matching over 8 bases. The TCR originated in a man younger than 45 who received the YFV17D yellow fever vaccine. This specimen was PBMCs, taken 5 days after the yellow fever booster vaccination. This chain's CDR3 is CASSQRAGVGTGELFF. For the CDR3, the DNA is TGTGCCAGCAGCCAAAGAGCGGGAGTGGGCACCGGGGAGCTGTTTTTT.